This TCR beta chain derives from a study of control samples from healthy donors and cancer patients. V lost 5 bases, J lost 8 bases, and 28 bases lay in between. Germline lookup yields CDR1 SGHVS and CDR2 FQNEAQ. The CDR3 is 18 amino acids. This table comes from immunoSEQ multiplex PCR, and its TCRdb copy is limited to in-frame clones, with some not included. The table lists 120,000 or so clones, roughly 90% of them singletons. The chain has TRBV7-8 and TRBJ2-1; D gene uncertain. This TCR was recovered from a woman aged 60 to 75 with lung cancer. Sequencing used PBMCs. The CDR3 DNA reads as TGTGCCAGCAGCCGCCGGTCCTCCCCTAACGAGTTGTTGGATGAGCAGTTCTTC. It is translated as CASSRRSSPNELLDEQFF.